This TCR beta chain originates from a study of identical twins. The CDR3 runs 16 residues. Trimming pared 4 bases from V and 2 bases from J, leaving 16 bases between. Germline CDR1 reads SGHDN; CDR2 reads FVKESK. TCRdb used MiXCR to reprocess the 5' RACE reads, holding one entry per CDR3 protein. This sample has approximately 250,000 distinct CDR3 sequences, with approximately 7.1% found just once. There are many counts of this clonotype. Another study also made use of these data, one on T cells expressing NK-cell markers.

The sample comprised CD8+ T cells sorted from blood. This sequence joins TRBV14 and TRBJ2-3; TRBD2 might be the D (6 bases). The TCR originated in a woman in her late teens or twenties in good health. Here the CDR3 DNA reads TGTGCCAGCAGCCCCGCAGCGGGTACTTCCACAGATACGCAGTATTTT. Protein product: CASSPAAGTSTDTQYF.